The 29 T cell receptor beta chains listed next were all sequenced from one sample in a study of cytomegalovirus exposure and HLA in healthy donors. Clones were sequenced by immunoSEQ multiplex PCR, and TCRdb holds only the in-frame ones, with some missing. The sample contains 250,000 to 300,000 clones, around 91% of which appear only once. Sequencing was carried out using PBMCs. The receptor source for this set is a woman aged 18-29 years in good health and CMV-seronegative.

The V and J genes are TRBV14 and TRBJ2-1; 8 positions match TRBD2. This CDR3 is 18 amino acids long. Germline CDR1 and CDR2: SGHDN and FVKESK. Trimming took 1 base from V and 9 from J; bases not matched to a gene: 17. The CDR3 coding sequence is TGTGCCAGCAGCCAAGGAGGTCTGTGGAGCGGGGGTTTCAGTGAGCAGTTCTTC. This sequence encodes CASSQGGLWSGGFSEQFF.

A remark on this clone: One junction end does not reproduce the germline sequence, and a read error may be involved. The V and J genes are TRBV7-7 and TRBJ2-5; D may be TRBD2 (6 bases). Germline V lookup: CDR1 SSHAT, CDR2 FNYEAQ (reference sequence). The CDR3 length is 15 residues. The CDR3 nucleotides are TGTGCTAGCAGCTCAGCCCGGGGAGGACCCAGGACCCAGTACTTC. This sequence encodes CASSSARGGPRTQYF.

The chain has TRBV2 and TRBJ1-6; TRBD1 matches 7 bases. The V gene end was trimmed by 11 bases and the J gene end by 5 bases; junction bases not matched to a gene: 9. CDR3 length: 14 residues. CDR1 and CDR2 from the germline V gene are SNHLY and FYNNEI. The DNA of the CDR3 is TGTGCCCGCCGACAGGGAAGGGATAATTCACCCCTCCACTTT. Protein: CARRQGRDNSPLHF.

The J gene is TRBJ2-1, the V gene TRBV27, with TRBD2 matching over 9 bases. V was pared by 4 bases and J by 6 bases, with 7 bases of the junction left unmatched. CDR3 length equals 15 residues. CDR1 and CDR2 from the germline V gene are MNHEY and SMNVEV (reference sequence). CDR3 residues: CASSSGLAPINEQFF. Written as DNA, the CDR3 is TGTGCCAGCAGTTCCGGACTAGCGCCGATCAATGAGCAGTTCTTC.

The chain employs TRBV29-1 and TRBJ2-7, with D perhaps TRBD1 (5 bases). CDR3 length: 13 residues. Looked up from germline, CDR1 is SQVTM and CDR2 is ANQGSEA. Trimming took 8 bases from V and 0 from J, leaving 14 bases between them. The chain's CDR3 is CSFWGGSSYEQYF. The DNA of the CDR3 is TGCAGCTTCTGGGGCGGCAGCTCCTACGAGCAGTACTTC.

The V call is TRBV9, the J call TRBJ1-1; unclear D gene. The germline V gene has CDR1 SGDLS and CDR2 YYNGEE. The CDR3 is 14 amino acids. Trimming left V 0 bases short and J 1 base short, with 7 bases between. CDR3 sequence reads: CASSVGGANTEAFF. CDR3 sequence (DNA): TGTGCCAGCAGCGTAGGGGGAGCGAACACTGAAGCTTTCTTT.

Only one count was recorded for this clone. The V and J genes are TRBV5-4 and TRBJ2-1, with 8 bases aligning to TRBD1. The CDR3 length is 14 residues. V shed 4 bases and J 5 bases; nucleotides not matched to a gene: 5. Looked up from germline, CDR1 is SGHNT and CDR2 is YYREEE (reference sequence). CDR3 nucleotide sequence: TGTGCCAGCAGCAAGACAGGGGTCCACAATGAGCAGTTCTTC. Translated: CASSKTGVHNEQFF.

The chain recombines TRBV19 with TRBJ2-1; TRBD2 matches at 7 bases. CDR1 is LNHDA, CDR2 SQIVND, per germline (reference sequence). CDR3 length: 17 amino acids. The junction had 14 bases not matched to a gene; V was cut back by 5 bases and J by 4 bases. The CDR3 DNA reads TGTGCCAGTAGTCGACTGACCGGGGGGTTTGGGTACAATGAGCAGTTCTTC. This sequence encodes CASSRLTGGFGYNEQFF.

This clone showed up just a few times. The chain couples TRBV28 to TRBJ2-7; 8 bases fit TRBD2. CDR1 MDHEN and CDR2 SYDVKM come from the germline V gene. Germline trimming cut 5 bases from V and 2 bases from J; bases unmatched to any gene: 5. There are 14 residues in the CDR3. The CDR3 DNA follows: TGTGCCAGCAGTACTAGCGGACTAACCTACGAGCAGTACTTC. This encodes CASSTSGLTYEQYF.

The chain couples TRBV6-5 to TRBJ1-1, with 9 positions matching TRBD1. J was trimmed by 5 bases and V by 4 bases; bases with no gene match: 5. The germline CDR1 and CDR2 sequences are MNHEY and SVGAGI. The length of the CDR3 is 14 residues. As DNA, the CDR3 is TGTGCCAGCAGTTTAGGACAGGGGTCGACTGAAGCTTTCTTT. Translating it yields CASSLGQGSTEAFF.

The chain's CDR3 is CASSLKSTGDSNQPQHF. CDR3 sequence (DNA): TGTGCCAGCAGCTTAAAGTCTACAGGAGATAGCAATCAGCCCCAGCATTTT. V is TRBV11-2 and J is TRBJ1-5; possibly TRBD1 for D (5 bases). The V gene lost 2 bases and the J gene lost 0 bases, with 14 bases spanning the gap. The CDR3 contains 17 residues. Germline CDR1 is SGHAT and CDR2 is FQNNGV.

The chain recombines TRBV30 with TRBJ2-3; weak D call: TRBD2 (6 bases). The CDR3 is 14 residues long. Germline CDR1 is GTSNPN and CDR2 is SVGIG (reference sequence). The V end lost 0 bases, the J end lost 2 bases, and 9 bases lay between the germline ends. CDR3 DNA: TGTGCCTGGAGTGTACGGGGGACCACAGATACGCAGTATTTT. Translating gives CAWSVRGTTDTQYF.

The gene calls are TRBV30 and TRBJ1-5; TRBD1 agrees at 8 bases. The length of the CDR3 is 14 residues. The J segment lost 9 bases and the V segment lost 0 bases, leaving 7 bases of the junction unmatched. Germline V CDR1 and CDR2: GTSNPN, SVGIG (reference sequence). CDR3 in amino acids: CAWSVDRGVGPQHF. The CDR3 region has the DNA TGTGCCTGGAGTGTAGACAGGGGCGTAGGGCCCCAGCATTTT.

The V gene is TRBV12-1, the J gene TRBJ1-6. TRBV12-1 is a pseudogene segment. The CDR3 length is 16 residues. The CDR3 loop is CASSSRGTGFNSPLHF. DNA for the CDR3: TGTGCCAGCAGCTCGCGGGGAACAGGATTTAATTCACCCCTCCACTTT.

The J gene is TRBJ1-2, the V gene TRBV11-2; 8 positions match TRBD1. The CDR3 is 17 residues long. J was trimmed by 6 bases and V by 1 base; bases with no gene match: 13. CDR1 and CDR2 from the germline V gene are SGHAT and FQNNGV. In nucleotides, the CDR3 is TGTGCCAGCAGCTTAGCTCAGGGGGCGGTTGAATCAGATGGCTACACCTTC. Its translation: CASSLAQGAVESDGYTF.

V gene TRBV10-3 combines with J gene TRBJ2-7; 8 nucleotides line up with TRBD2. The ends lost 2 bases at V and 6 bases at J; junction bases unmatched: 6. The germline gives CDR1 ENHRY, CDR2 SYGVKD. This CDR3 has 14 residues. The CDR3 here is CAISEGLALREQYV. CDR3 sequence (DNA): TGTGCCATCAGTGAGGGACTAGCCCTTCGCGAGCAGTACGTC.

This clone is a singleton in its sample. DNA for the CDR3: TGTGCCAGCAGCGTAGGTTCGTCAGGCTCCTACAATGAGCAGTTCTTC. This encodes CASSVGSSGSYNEQFF. The V call is TRBV9, the J call TRBJ2-1; D is uncertain. This CDR3 contains 16 residues. The V gene's germline CDR1 is SGDLS and CDR2 YYNGEE. V was shortened by 0 bases and J by 0 bases, with 10 bases between the two germline ends.

The gene calls are TRBV18 and TRBJ2-5; no clear D. Germline CDR1 reads KGHSH; CDR2 reads LQKENI. Trimming took off 2 bases at V and 6 bases at J, with 10 bases between the two ends. The CDR3 has 13 amino acids. Written as DNA, the CDR3 is TGTGCCAGCTCACCAACCAGTTTGAAGACCCAGTACTTC. This gives the protein CASSPTSLKTQYF.

This clone was found once. This chain links TRBV20-1 with TRBJ2-1, with D possibly matching TRBD1 (6 bases). The CDR3 consists of 11 residues. Germline V gene data show CDR1 as DFQATT and CDR2 as SNEGSKA (reference sequence). V was trimmed by 5 bases and J by 13 bases, leaving 15 bases between them. The chain's CDR3 is CSALEGELQFF. CDR3 DNA: TGCAGTGCTCTAGAGGGGGAACTTCAGTTCTTC.

J is TRBJ2-2 and V is TRBV7-7; the D is unclear. Germline CDR1 and CDR2: SSHAT and FNYEAQ (reference sequence). This CDR3 contains 13 residues. The V and J ends lost 1 base and 5 bases respectively, with 5 bases between them. CDR3 region: CASSLEITGELFF. In nucleotides, the CDR3 is TGTGCCAGCAGCTTAGAAATAACCGGGGAGCTGTTTTTT.

The chain links TRBV6-5 to TRBJ1-1; no reliable D call. Trimming pared 7 bases from V and 2 bases from J, leaving 11 bases between. The CDR3 covers 13 residues. CDR1 MNHEY and CDR2 SVGAGI come from the germline V gene. CDR3: CASTIYPNTEAFF. For the CDR3, the DNA is TGTGCCAGCACTATATACCCTAACACTGAAGCTTTCTTT.

The V gene is TRBV5-1, the J gene TRBJ1-1, with D tentatively TRBD1 (6 bases). Trimming left V 0 bases short and J 7 bases short, with 16 bases between. The CDR3 sequence is 15 residues long. Germline V CDR1 and CDR2: SGHRS, YFSETQ. The CDR3 sequence: CASSLVPNSRGEAFF. The DNA for the CDR3 is TGCGCCAGCAGCTTGGTGCCGAACTCCAGGGGTGAAGCTTTCTTT. The entire variable domain, with the rest obtained from reference TRBV5-1 and TRBJ1-1, is as follows: KAGVTQTPRYLIKTRGQQVTLSCSPISGHRSVSWYQQTPGQGLQFLFEYFSETQRNKGNFPGRFSGRQFSNSRSEMNVSTLELGDSALYLCASSLVPNSRGEAFFGQGTRLTVV.

The chain uses TRBV5-4 and TRBJ2-1; 9 bases match TRBD1. There are 16 residues in the CDR3. J was trimmed by 3 bases and V by 2 bases; bases with no gene match: 6. Germline V CDR1 and CDR2: SGHNT, YYREEE (reference sequence). CDR3 region: CASSLRDRVYYNEQFF. CDR3 DNA sequence: TGTGCCAGCAGCTTACGGGACAGGGTTTACTACAATGAGCAGTTCTTC.

About this clone: The identical CDR3 is also encoded by other nucleotide sequences in the sample. The chain links TRBV28 to TRBJ1-1; weak D call: TRBD1 (5 bases). The V end was cut by 5 bases, the J end by 0 bases, with 13 bases between. The CDR3 extends over 15 amino acids. Germline V gene sequence: CDR1 MDHEN, CDR2 SYDVKM. In DNA, the CDR3 is TGTGCCAGCAGTCCGCGGGACCGTTTGAACACTGAAGCTTTCTTT. Amino acids: CASSPRDRLNTEAFF.

This chain links TRBV5-1 with TRBJ1-4, with D possibly matching TRBD1 (6 bases). The V and J ends lost 4 bases and 0 bases respectively, with 10 bases between them. The germline gives CDR1 SGHRS, CDR2 YFSETQ. The CDR3 loop spans 15 amino acids. The CDR3 protein is CASSGGQTTNEKLFF. Written as DNA, the CDR3 is TGCGCCAGCAGCGGTGGACAGACAACTAATGAAAAACTGTTTTTT. The full variable domain, with the rest looked up from reference TRBV5-1 and TRBJ1-4, is KAGVTQTPRYLIKTRGQQVTLSCSPISGHRSVSWYQQTPGQGLQFLFEYFSETQRNKGNFPGRFSGRQFSNSRSEMNVSTLELGDSALYLCASSGGQTTNEKLFFGSGTQLSVL.

With respect to this clone: At one end, the junction sequence differs from germline, possibly due to a read error. The rearrangement links TRBV5-1 to TRBJ1-2; tentative D call: TRBD1 (5 bases). The CDR3 is 12 amino acids. The germline V gene has CDR1 SGHRS and CDR2 YFSETQ. The CDR3 region is CASSLEGYGHTF. As DNA, the CDR3 is TGCGCCAGCAGCTTGGAGGGGTATGGCCACACCTTC.

CDR3 in DNA: TGTGCCAGCAGCGCCGGGACAGGGGGGGTCGGGGAGCTGTTTTTT. It translates to CASSAGTGGVGELFF. The chain employs TRBV7-2 and TRBJ2-2, with 11 bases lining up with TRBD1. The CDR3 runs to 15 residues. Per the germline V gene, CDR1 is SGHTA and CDR2 is FQGNSA. Trimming cost V 5 bases and J 7 bases; bases outside gene matches: 6.

The rearrangement links TRBV4-3 to TRBJ2-4, with 9 bases matching TRBD1. The CDR3 is made up of 16 amino acids. V lost 3 bases, J lost 6 bases, and 9 bases stayed unmatched. Germline V gives CDR1 LGHNA, CDR2 YSLEER. The chain's CDR3 is CASSHATGGRGNIQYF. CDR3 DNA sequence: TGCGCCAGCAGCCATGCTACAGGGGGCAGGGGAAACATTCAGTACTTC.

V usage is TRBV6-4 and J usage is TRBJ1-2; a possible D gene is TRBD1 (5 bases). This CDR3 has 14 amino acids. The germline V gene has CDR1 MRHNA and CDR2 SNTAGT. The V gene lost 0 bases and the J gene lost 7 bases, with 12 bases spanning the gap. Written as DNA, the CDR3 is TGTGCCAGCAGTGACTCTTACAGGCCGGGTGGCTACACCTTC. Residues: CASSDSYRPGGYTF.